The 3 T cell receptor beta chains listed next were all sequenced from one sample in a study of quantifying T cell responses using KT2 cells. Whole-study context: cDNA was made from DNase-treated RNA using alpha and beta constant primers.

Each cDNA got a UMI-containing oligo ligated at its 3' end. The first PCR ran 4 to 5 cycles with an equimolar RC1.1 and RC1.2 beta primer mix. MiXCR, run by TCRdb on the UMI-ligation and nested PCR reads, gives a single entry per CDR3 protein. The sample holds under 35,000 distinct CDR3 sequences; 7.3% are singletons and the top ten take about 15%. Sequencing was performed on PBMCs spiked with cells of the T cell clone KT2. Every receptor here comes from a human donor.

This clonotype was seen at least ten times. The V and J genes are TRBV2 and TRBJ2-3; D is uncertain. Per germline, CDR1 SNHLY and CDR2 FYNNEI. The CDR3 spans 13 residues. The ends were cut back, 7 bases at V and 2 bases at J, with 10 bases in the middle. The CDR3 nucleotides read TGTGCCAGCAATGGCCATTTCACAGATACGCAGTATTTT. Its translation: CASNGHFTDTQYF. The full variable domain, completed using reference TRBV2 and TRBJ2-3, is EPEVTQTPSHQVTQMGQEVILRCVPISNHLYFYWYRQILGQKVEFLVSFYNNEISEKSEIFDDQFSVERPDGSNFTLKIRSTKLEDSAMYFCASNGHFTDTQYFGPGTRLTVL.

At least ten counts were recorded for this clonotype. Written as DNA, the CDR3 is TGCGCCAGCAGCTTGGTGGGGACAAACACTGAAGCTTTCTTT. Its protein is CASSLVGTNTEAFF. The V gene is TRBV5-1, the J gene TRBJ1-1; D is perhaps TRBD1 (6 bases). The CDR3 covers 14 residues. Trimming shortened V by 0 bases and J by 2 bases, and 8 bases separated the two germline ends. Germline CDR1 SGHRS, CDR2 YFSETQ.

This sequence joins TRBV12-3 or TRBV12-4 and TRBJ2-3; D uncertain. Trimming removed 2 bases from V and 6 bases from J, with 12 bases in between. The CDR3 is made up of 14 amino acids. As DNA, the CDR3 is TGTGCCAGCAGTTTAATGTCCCCCCGGGATACGCAGTATTTT. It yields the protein CASSLMSPRDTQYF.